This T cell receptor beta chain was captured in a study of T cell repertoires in aging, cancer and after chemotherapy. The wider study: Six age groups, ranging from 30 or younger to 70 or older, included the donors. Patients with glioblastoma brain tumors were sampled before and after temozolomide-based therapy.

The template was genomic DNA from peripheral blood, not RNA. By share of the sample, this clonotype is medium-sized. Multiplex touch-down PCR with TRB-A/B primers amplified rearranged V-D-J TRB sequences. TCRdb analysed the multiplex PCR reads with MiXCR anew, one entry per CDR3 protein. The sample lists roughly 4,900 distinct CDR3 sequences; 28% were seen once. The germline V gene encodes CDR1 LNHDA and CDR2 SQIVND (reference sequence). The CDR3 is made up of 15 amino acids. Losses at the gene ends were 3 bases for V and 5 bases for J; bases not matched to a gene: 6. The chain uses TRBV19 and TRBJ2-2, with TRBD1 matching 7 bases. The origin of this receptor is a human donor with a solid tumor. The source material was blood. The CDR3 region is CASSILGQPTGELFF. The CDR3 nucleotides are TGTGCCAGTAGTATCTTGGGACAGCCAACCGGGGAGCTGTTTTTT. The complete variable domain, with remaining parts taken from reference TRBV19 and TRBJ2-2, reads DGGITQSPKYLFRKEGQNVTLSCEQNLNHDAMYWYRQDPGQGLRLIYYSQIVNDFQKGDIAEGYSVSREKKESFPLTVTSAQKNPTAFYLCASSILGQPTGELFFGEGSRLTVL.